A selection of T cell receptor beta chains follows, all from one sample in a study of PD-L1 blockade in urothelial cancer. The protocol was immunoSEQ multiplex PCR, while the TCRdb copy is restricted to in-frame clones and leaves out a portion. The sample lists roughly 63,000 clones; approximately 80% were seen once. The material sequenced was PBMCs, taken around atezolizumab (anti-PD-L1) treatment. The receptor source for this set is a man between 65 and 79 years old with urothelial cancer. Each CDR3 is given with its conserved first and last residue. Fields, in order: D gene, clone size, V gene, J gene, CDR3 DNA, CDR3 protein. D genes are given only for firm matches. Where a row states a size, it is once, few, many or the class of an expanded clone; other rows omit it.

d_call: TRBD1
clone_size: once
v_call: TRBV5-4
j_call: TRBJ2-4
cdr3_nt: TGTGCCAGCAGCTCCCCGGACAGGGGAAACATTCAGTACTTC
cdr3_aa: CASSSPDRGNIQYF

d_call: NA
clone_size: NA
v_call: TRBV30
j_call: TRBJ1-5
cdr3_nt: TGTGCCTGGAGAGACAGAGACAATCAGCCCCAGCATTTT
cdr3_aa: CAWRDRDNQPQHF

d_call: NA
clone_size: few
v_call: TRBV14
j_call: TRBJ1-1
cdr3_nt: TGTGCCAGCAGCCAAGGCTTAGTGAACACTGAAGCTTTCTTT
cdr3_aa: CASSQGLVNTEAFF

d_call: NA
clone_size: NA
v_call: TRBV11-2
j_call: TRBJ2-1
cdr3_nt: TGTGCCAGCAGCTTAGACAGGGGCGAGTACAATGAGCAGTTCTTC
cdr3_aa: CASSLDRGEYNEQFF

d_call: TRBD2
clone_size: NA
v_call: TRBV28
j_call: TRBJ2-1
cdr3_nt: TGTGCCAGCAGTCCCAGTAGGACTAGCGGGAGGGGTTACAATGAGCAGTTCTTC
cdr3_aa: CASSPSRTSGRGYNEQFF

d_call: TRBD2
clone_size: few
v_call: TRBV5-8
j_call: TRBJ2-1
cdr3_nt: TGTGCCAGCAGCTTGGACCGAGCGGGAGGGGGAAATGAGCAGTTCTTC
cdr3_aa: CASSLDRAGGGNEQFF

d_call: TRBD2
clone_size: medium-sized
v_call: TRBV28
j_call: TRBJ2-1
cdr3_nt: TGTGCCAGCAGTTTTGGACTAGTCAGGCGCAATGAGCAGTTCTTC
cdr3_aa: CASSFGLVRRNEQFF

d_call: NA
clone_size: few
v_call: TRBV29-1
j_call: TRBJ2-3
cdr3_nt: TGCAGCGTTGACTGGGGAGATACAGATACGCAGTATTTT
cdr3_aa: CSVDWGDTDTQYF

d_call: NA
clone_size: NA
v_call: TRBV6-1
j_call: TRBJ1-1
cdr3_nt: TGTGCCAGCAGTGAAGTAGACAGCGACACTGAAGCTTTCTTT
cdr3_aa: CASSEVDSDTEAFF

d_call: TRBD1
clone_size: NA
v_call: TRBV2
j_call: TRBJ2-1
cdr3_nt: TGTGCCAGCGGTCGGGACAGGGGAGGAGATGAGCAGTTCTTC
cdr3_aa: CASGRDRGGDEQFF

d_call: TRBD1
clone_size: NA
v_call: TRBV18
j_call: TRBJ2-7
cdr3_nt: TGTGCCAGCTCACCACTTCTAGGGGGCGCCTTCTACGAGCAGTACTTC
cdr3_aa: CASSPLLGGAFYEQYF

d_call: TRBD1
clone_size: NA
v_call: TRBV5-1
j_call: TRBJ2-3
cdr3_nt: TGCGCCAGCAGCTTGGAGGGGGCTCGCACAGATACGCAGTATTTT
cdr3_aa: CASSLEGARTDTQYF

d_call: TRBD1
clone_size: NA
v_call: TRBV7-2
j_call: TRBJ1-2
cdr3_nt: TGTGCCAGCAGCGTACACAGGGGGCCAAGTGGCTACACCTTC
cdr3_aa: CASSVHRGPSGYTF

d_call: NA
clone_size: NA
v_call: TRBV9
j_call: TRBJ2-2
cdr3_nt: TGTGCCAGCAGCGTACAACCGAGGGGGTCCCCGAACACCGGGGAGCTGTTTTTT
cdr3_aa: CASSVQPRGSPNTGELFF

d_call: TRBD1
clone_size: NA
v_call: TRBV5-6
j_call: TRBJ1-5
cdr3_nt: TGTGCCAGCAGCTTTAGAACAGGGGGGGACAATCAGCCCCAGCATTTT
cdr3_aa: CASSFRTGGDNQPQHF

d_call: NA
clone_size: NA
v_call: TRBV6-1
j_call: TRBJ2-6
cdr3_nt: TGTGCCAGCAGGGAGAGCTCTGGGGCCAACGTCCTGACTTTC
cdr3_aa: CASRESSGANVLTF